Listed below are T cell receptor beta chains from one sample, sequenced in a study of cytomegalovirus exposure and HLA in healthy donors. Sequenced by immunoSEQ multiplex PCR; TCRdb stores in-frame clones only, minus some. The table for this sample gives some 84,000 clones. Sequenced material: PBMCs. Source of these receptors: a man aged 50-59 years in good health and CMV-seronegative. Each CDR3 is given with its conserved first and last residue. A D gene is named only where the DNA matches it firmly.

cdr3_nt | cdr3_aa | j_call | v_call | d_call
TGTGCCAGCAGCGACAGGACCGGGACAGGGTTCAATGAGCAGTTCTTC | CASSDRTGTGFNEQFF | TRBJ2-1 | TRBV2 | TRBD1
TGTGCCAGCAGCCGACCGGGACAGGGCCTCGATGAGCAGTTCTTC | CASSRPGQGLDEQFF | TRBJ2-1 | TRBV11-3 | TRBD1
TGTGCCAGCAGCCAAGAGGTTAGGGGTAGGGTAGACTTC | CASSQEVRGRVDF | TRBJ2-7 | TRBV4-2 | -
TGTGCCAGCAGCCCCACAGGGATGAACACTGAAGCTTTCTTT | CASSPTGMNTEAFF | TRBJ1-1 | TRBV7-6 | -
TGTGCCAGCGAGGGACAGGGAACAGATACGCAGTATTTT | CASEGQGTDTQYF | TRBJ2-3 | TRBV11-2 | TRBD1
TGTGCCAGCAGTAAGACAGGGGTGGGCCTGTATTCACCCCTCCACTTT | CASSKTGVGLYSPLHF | TRBJ1-6 | TRBV27 | TRBD1
TGCAGCGTACCTTTCGGTAGCGGGGGTTCTAGCTCCTACAATGAGCAGTTCTTC | CSVPFGSGGSSSYNEQFF | TRBJ2-1 | TRBV29-1 | TRBD2
TGTGCCAGCAGTGATCGCAGGGGTTCAAATCAGCCCCAGCATTTT | CASSDRRGSNQPQHF | TRBJ1-5 | TRBV2 | -
TGCGCCAGCAGCCGGAGGACAGGGAACAATTCACCCCTCCACTTT | CASSRRTGNNSPLHF | TRBJ1-6 | TRBV5-1 | TRBD1
TGTGCCAGCAGCTTAGGCCTAGGTAGCGGGGGCCGAAAAATAGATACGCAGTATTTT | CASSLGLGSGGRKIDTQYF | TRBJ2-3 | TRBV13 | TRBD2
TGTGCCAGCAGCTTAGTCCCGTCCCAAGAGACCCAGTACTTC | CASSLVPSQETQYF | TRBJ2-5 | TRBV11-2 | -
TGTGCCAGCAGCTCCCGGTACTCTGGGGCCAACGTCCTGACTTTC | CASSSRYSGANVLTF | TRBJ2-6 | TRBV11-1 | -
TGCGCCAGCAGCTTGAGCCGGTCTGGAACGGGAGAGACCCAGTACTTC | CASSLSRSGTGETQYF | TRBJ2-5 | TRBV5-1 | -
TGTGCCAGCAGCCGTACAATGAACACTGAAGCTTTCTTT | CASSRTMNTEAFF | TRBJ1-1 | TRBV4-2 | -
TGTGCCAGCAGCACAGGGGTCCAAGAGACCCAGTACTTC | CASSTGVQETQYF | TRBJ2-5 | TRBV28 | TRBD1